Presented here are 23 T cell receptor beta chains from one specimen sequenced in a study of regulatory T cells in long-lasting Graves disease. The TCR beta library used iRepertoire HTBI primers with Arm-PCR amplification of CDR3. TCRdb redid the calling of the multiplex PCR reads with MiXCR, one entry per CDR3 protein. The profile shows nearly 350,000 distinct CDR3 sequences, about 18% of them singletons. Time point noted: persistent/refractory GD, antithyroid drugs over 5 years with positive TRAb. Construction of the TCR library relied on RNA isolated from PBMCs. The source was peripheral blood mononuclear cells (PBMCs), collected when the disease was refractory, from a patient treated with antithyroid drugs. The receptors shown here come from a female donor with Graves disease.

The rearrangement uses TRBV20-1 and TRBJ2-3; 14 nucleotides align to TRBD2. The junction had 10 bases not matched to a gene; V was cut back by 0 bases and J by 2 bases. This CDR3 is 19 amino acids long. Looked up from germline, CDR1 is DFQATT and CDR2 is SNEGSKA (reference sequence). The CDR3 DNA sequence: TGCAGTGCTAGAGATGTTCGACTAGCGGGAGGGAAATCCACAGATACGCAGTATTTT. It encodes CSARDVRLAGGKSTDTQYF.

This clonotype was seen ten or more times. This chain uses TRBV11-2 with TRBJ1-2; a weak D match, TRBD1 (5 bases). Germline lookup yields CDR1 SGHAT and CDR2 FQNNGV. The CDR3 loop spans 15 amino acids. Between the trimmed V and J ends, which lost 7 bases and 0 bases, there was a span of 15 bases. The DNA for the CDR3 is TGTGCCAGCAACTTCGGGACGGGCTCTAACTATGGCTACACCTTC. This codes for CASNFGTGSNYGYTF.

V usage is TRBV20-1 and J usage is TRBJ2-5; no reliable D call. V dropped 3 bases and J dropped 5 bases, with 16 bases sitting between them. This CDR3 is built from 14 residues. In germline, CDR1 is DFQATT, CDR2 SNEGSKA (reference sequence). CDR3 protein: CSASPLGHWETQYF. The CDR3 DNA is TGCAGTGCTAGTCCCCTAGGCCACTGGGAGACCCAGTACTTC.

This chain links TRBV3-1 with TRBJ2-1, with 9 positions matching TRBD2. J gave up 5 bases and V 1 base, and 6 bases lay outside the gene matches. Germline values: CDR1 LGHDT, CDR2 YNNKEL (reference sequence). The CDR3 runs to 16 residues. The CDR3 reads CASSQVGRGGNNEQFF. CDR3 DNA: TGTGCCAGCAGCCAAGTAGGGCGGGGGGGCAACAATGAGCAGTTCTTC.

This clonotype was counted between two and nine times. The chain recombines TRBV29-1 with TRBJ1-2; unclear D gene. Germline V gene lookup returns CDR1 SQVTM and CDR2 ANQGSEA. This CDR3 has 8 amino acids. V gave up 4 bases and J gave up 14 bases, with 8 bases separating them. CDR3 region: CSVGWATF. The CDR3 DNA follows: TGCAGCGTTGGATGGGCTACCTTC.

The V gene is TRBV4-2, the J gene TRBJ2-7, with 11 nucleotides matching TRBD2. Germline V gene lookup returns CDR1 LGHNA and CDR2 YNFKEQ. Trimming removed 0 bases from V and 4 bases from J; junction bases left unmatched: 2. This CDR3 is 15 amino acids long. For the CDR3, the DNA is TGTGCCAGCAGCCAAGATCTAGCGGGAGGTTACGAGCAGTACTTC. It translates to CASSQDLAGGYEQYF.

In its sample, this clonotype was seen many times. The J gene is TRBJ2-2, the V gene TRBV11-2; tentatively, D is TRBD2 (5 bases). Germline CDR1 is SGHAT and CDR2 is FQNNGV. V was pared by 6 bases and J by 10 bases, with 15 bases between. This CDR3 contains 13 residues. CDR3 sequence reads: CASSPNLAPELFF. Written as DNA, the CDR3 is TGTGCCAGCAGTCCAAATCTAGCACCGGAGCTGTTTTTT. Complete variable domain (other parts from reference TRBV11-2 and TRBJ2-2): EAGVAQSPRYKIIEKRQSVAFWCNPISGHATLYWYQQILGQGPKLLIQFQNNGVVDDSQLPKDRFSAERLKGVDSTLKIQPAKLEDSAVYLCASSPNLAPELFFGEGSRLTVL.

There are many counts of this clonotype. V is TRBV28 and J is TRBJ1-5; 9 nucleotides line up with TRBD1. Germline V CDR1 and CDR2: MDHEN, SYDVKM. The length of the CDR3 is 15 residues. J gave up 4 bases and V 5 bases, and 6 bases lay outside the gene matches. CDR3 sequence (DNA): TGTGCCAGCAGTCCCGGACAGGGGTTGAATCAGCCCCAGCATTTT. Translation: CASSPGQGLNQPQHF.

The genes are TRBV11-2 and TRBJ2-3; 11 bases align to TRBD2. The junction had 5 bases not matched to a gene; V was cut back by 0 bases and J by 0 bases. The CDR3 loop spans 18 amino acids. Germline CDR1 and CDR2: SGHAT and FQNNGV. DNA of the CDR3: TGTGCCAGCAGCTTAGAGGGACTAGCGGTTACCAGCACAGATACGCAGTATTTT. It translates to CASSLEGLAVTSTDTQYF.

The rearrangement uses TRBV2 and TRBJ1-5; D remains ambiguous. The V gene lost 7 bases and the J gene lost 0 bases, with 7 bases spanning the gap. The CDR3 length is 13 residues. CDR1 and CDR2 from the germline V gene are SNHLY and FYNNEI. CDR3 loop: CASMGFSNQPQHF. The CDR3, as DNA: TGTGCCAGCATGGGGTTTAGCAATCAGCCCCAGCATTTT.

The sample holds a few counts of this clonotype. V is TRBV6-1 and J is TRBJ1-6; TRBD1 agrees at 8 bases. In germline, CDR1 is MNHNS, CDR2 SASEGT. The V and J ends lost 5 bases and 7 bases, in that order; junction bases with no gene match: 4. The length of the CDR3 is 14 residues. The CDR3: CASSHRGFNSPLHF. The DNA of the CDR3 is TGTGCCAGCAGTCACAGGGGGTTCAATTCACCCCTCCACTTT.

The gene calls are TRBV11-2 and TRBJ2-5; D is unresolved. Germline CDR1 is SGHAT and CDR2 is FQNNGV. The V and J ends lost 7 bases and 6 bases respectively, with 9 bases between them. The CDR3 has 11 amino acids. The CDR3 loop is CASTRRQTQYF. The DNA for the CDR3 is TGTGCCAGCACCCGGAGACAGACCCAGTACTTC.

This clonotype was recorded at least ten times. J is TRBJ1-1 and V is TRBV11-2, with D hard to call. CDR1 SGHAT and CDR2 FQNNGV come from the germline V gene. The CDR3 runs 13 residues. V was clipped by 4 bases and J by 3 bases, with 9 bases between them. The CDR3 reads CASSSQRDTEAFF. CDR3 DNA sequence: TGTGCCAGCAGCTCACAGAGGGACACTGAAGCTTTCTTT.

This clonotype was counted at least ten times. V gene TRBV7-2 combines with J gene TRBJ2-7, with 11 bases fitting TRBD2. The CDR3 covers 14 residues. The V segment lost 5 bases and the J segment 5 bases; nucleotides outside the gene matches: 5. Per the germline V gene, CDR1 is SGHTA and CDR2 is FQGNSA. For the CDR3, the DNA is TGTGCCAGCAGCCCGACTAGCGGGGCCCACGAGCAGTACTTC. It yields the protein CASSPTSGAHEQYF.

This clonotype was recorded many times. The chain uses TRBV12-3 or TRBV12-4 and TRBJ2-4; no reliable D call. V lost 5 bases to trimming and J lost 2 bases, with 10 bases between them. The CDR3 totals 14 residues. CDR3 sequence: CASSPTRSKNIQYF. DNA for the CDR3: TGTGCCAGCAGTCCGACCAGGTCCAAAAACATTCAGTACTTC.

This clonotype was recorded at least ten times. The chain has TRBV11-2 and TRBJ1-5, with D unclear. This CDR3 is 15 amino acids long. V was cut by 3 bases and J by 1 base, with 10 bases left in between. Germline CDR1 SGHAT, CDR2 FQNNGV. The CDR3 here is CASSLTYRSNQPQHF. DNA for the CDR3: TGTGCCAGCAGCTTGACCTACCGCAGCAATCAGCCCCAGCATTTT.

Details on this clonotype: This could be a read error, since a much larger clone is one nucleotide away. Without the conserved terminal phenylalanine or tryptophan, this CDR3 likely stems from a read error. The chain combines TRBV6-4 with TRBJ2-7, with a weak D call TRBD2 (5 bases). CDR1 and CDR2 (germline): MRHNA, SNTAGT. The CDR3 is 12 residues long. V was cut by 4 bases and J by 6 bases, with 10 bases left in between. Here the CDR3 DNA reads TGTGCCAGCAGTGTCGGACGGGGCGAGCAGTACTCC. This gives the protein CASSVGRGEQYS.

The chain joins TRBV29-1 to TRBJ2-7; perhaps TRBD2 as D (7 bases). CDR3 size: 15 residues. CDR1 is SQVTM and CDR2 is ANQGSEA in the germline V gene. Trimming took off 4 bases at V and 1 base at J, with 17 bases between the two ends. This CDR3 is CSVGKGGGRSYEQYF. The DNA for the CDR3 is TGCAGCGTTGGAAAGGGGGGGGGGAGGTCCTACGAGCAGTACTTC.

The chain combines TRBV7-9 with TRBJ2-7; TRBD1 or TRBD2 may be the D gene (5 bases each). From germline, CDR1 is SEHNR and CDR2 FQNEAQ (reference sequence). The CDR3 extends over 12 amino acids. Deletions cut 1 base from V and 11 bases from J, with 12 bases between. CDR3 sequence: CASSLGSGQEYF. The CDR3 DNA sequence: TGTGCCAGCAGCTTAGGGTCGGGGCAAGAGTACTTC. The whole variable domain, filled in from reference TRBV7-9 and TRBJ2-7, reads DTGVSQNPRHKITKRGQNVTFRCDPISEHNRLYWYRQTLGQGPEFLTYFQNEAQLEKSRLLSDRFSAERPKGSFSTLEIQRTEQGDSAMYLCASSLGSGQEYFGPGTRLTVT.

This clonotype turned up a few times. V is TRBV7-9 and J is TRBJ2-2; 15 bases map to TRBD2. J was trimmed by 4 bases and V by 5 bases; bases with no gene match: 5. The germline gives CDR1 SEHNR, CDR2 FQNEAQ (reference sequence). The CDR3 extends over 17 amino acids. The CDR3, as DNA: TGTGCCAGCAGCCCCGGGACTAGCGGGAGGACCACCGGGGAGCTGTTTTTT. Protein: CASSPGTSGRTTGELFF. The entire variable domain, with the rest obtained from reference TRBV7-9 and TRBJ2-2, is as follows: DTGVSQNPRHKITKRGQNVTFRCDPISEHNRLYWYRQTLGQGPEFLTYFQNEAQLEKSRLLSDRFSAERPKGSFSTLEIQRTEQGDSAMYLCASSPGTSGRTTGELFFGEGSRLTVL.

This clonotype was recorded a few times. The CDR3: CASSQVDRAPEAFF. CDR3 DNA sequence: TGTGCCAGCAGCCAAGTCGACAGGGCGCCTGAAGCTTTCTTT. J is TRBJ1-1 and V is TRBV14, with 7 bases lining up with TRBD1. V lost 1 base to trimming and J lost 6 bases; unmatched junction nucleotides: 5. Germline CDR1 and CDR2: SGHDN and FVKESK. CDR3 length equals 14 residues.

This clonotype appeared a few times. V gene TRBV10-3 combines with J gene TRBJ1-2, with D perhaps matching TRBD1 (5 bases). Germline CDR1 is ENHRY and CDR2 is SYGVKD. The CDR3 is made up of 12 amino acids. The V and J ends lost 11 bases and 10 bases respectively, with 20 bases between them. The CDR3 region is CAAAGTSGPYTF. DNA of the CDR3: TGTGCCGCCGCCGGGACTTCCGGCCCCTACACCTTC.

This clonotype was detected ten times or more. This chain connects TRBV2 to TRBJ2-4; D may correspond to TRBD1 or TRBD2 (5 bases each). This CDR3 is built from 14 residues. Per the germline V gene, CDR1 is SNHLY and CDR2 is FYNNEI. V was trimmed by 10 bases and J by 1 base, leaving 14 bases between them. CDR3 region: CATAGRAAKNIQYF. In DNA form, the CDR3 reads TGTGCCACCGCGGGCAGGGCGGCCAAAAACATTCAGTACTTC.